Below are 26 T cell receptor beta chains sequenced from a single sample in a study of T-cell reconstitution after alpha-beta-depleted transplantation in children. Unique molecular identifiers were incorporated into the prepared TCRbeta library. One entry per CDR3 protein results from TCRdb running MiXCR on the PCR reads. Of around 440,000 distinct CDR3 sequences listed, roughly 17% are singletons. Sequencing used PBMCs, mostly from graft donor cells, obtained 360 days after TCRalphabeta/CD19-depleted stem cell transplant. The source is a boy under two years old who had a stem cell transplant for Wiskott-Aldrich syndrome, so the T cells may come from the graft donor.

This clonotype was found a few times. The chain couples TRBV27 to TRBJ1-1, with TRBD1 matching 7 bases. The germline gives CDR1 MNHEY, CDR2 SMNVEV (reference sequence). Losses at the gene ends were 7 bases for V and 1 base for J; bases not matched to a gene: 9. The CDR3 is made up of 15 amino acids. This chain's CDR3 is CASNLGRTGNTEAFF. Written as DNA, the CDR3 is TGTGCCAGCAACCTCGGACGGACAGGGAACACTGAAGCTTTCTTT.

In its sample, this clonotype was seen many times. CDR3 protein: CSVGNPGQGDNGYTF. DNA for the CDR3: TGCAGCGTTGGGAATCCGGGACAGGGAGATAATGGCTACACCTTC. The rearrangement links TRBV29-1 to TRBJ1-2; 9 positions agree with TRBD1. V was pared by 4 bases and J by 6 bases, with 12 bases of the junction left unmatched. The CDR3 totals 15 residues. Germline V lookup: CDR1 SQVTM, CDR2 ANQGSEA.

The CDR3 coding sequence is TGCAGCGTTGCTGACAGGGGGCAAGTAGACTATGGCTACACCTTC. It translates to CSVADRGQVDYGYTF. The V call is TRBV29-1, the J call TRBJ1-2; 10 bases agree with TRBD1. CDR1 is SQVTM, CDR2 ANQGSEA, per germline. V gave up 4 bases and J gave up 3 bases; unmatched junction bases: 8. The CDR3 has 15 amino acids.

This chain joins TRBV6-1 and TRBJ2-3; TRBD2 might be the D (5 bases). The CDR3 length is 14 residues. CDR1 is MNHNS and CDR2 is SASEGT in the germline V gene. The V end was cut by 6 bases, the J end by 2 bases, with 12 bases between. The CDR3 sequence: CASRLGLSTDTQYF. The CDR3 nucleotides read TGTGCCAGCAGACTAGGGCTTTCCACAGATACGCAGTATTTT.

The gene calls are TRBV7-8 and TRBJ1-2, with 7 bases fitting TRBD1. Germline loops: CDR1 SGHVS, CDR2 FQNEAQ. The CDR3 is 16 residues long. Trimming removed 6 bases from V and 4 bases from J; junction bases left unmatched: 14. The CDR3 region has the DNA TGTGCCAGCAGTTCCGGGACAGACCCCCCACTCTATGGCTACACCTTC. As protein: CASSSGTDPPLYGYTF.

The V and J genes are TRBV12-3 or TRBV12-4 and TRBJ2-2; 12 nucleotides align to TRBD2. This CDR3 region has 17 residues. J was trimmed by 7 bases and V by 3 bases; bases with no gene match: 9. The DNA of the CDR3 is TGTGCCAGCAGTTTGTCTGGACTAGCGGGAAGGGGCGGGGAGCTGTTTTTT. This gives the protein CASSLSGLAGRGGELFF.

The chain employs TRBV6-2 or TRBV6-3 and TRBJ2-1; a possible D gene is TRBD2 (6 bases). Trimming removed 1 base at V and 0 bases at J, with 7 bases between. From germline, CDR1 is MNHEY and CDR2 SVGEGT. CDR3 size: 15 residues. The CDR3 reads CASSYWRGSYNEQFF. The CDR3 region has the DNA TGTGCCAGCAGTTACTGGCGGGGCTCCTACAATGAGCAGTTCTTC.

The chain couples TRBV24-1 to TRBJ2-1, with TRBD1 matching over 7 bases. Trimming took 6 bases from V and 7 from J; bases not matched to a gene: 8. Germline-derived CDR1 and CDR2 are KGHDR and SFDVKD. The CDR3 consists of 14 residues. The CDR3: CATSPGTVINEQFF. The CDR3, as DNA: TGTGCCACCAGTCCCGGGACAGTGATAAATGAGCAGTTCTTC.

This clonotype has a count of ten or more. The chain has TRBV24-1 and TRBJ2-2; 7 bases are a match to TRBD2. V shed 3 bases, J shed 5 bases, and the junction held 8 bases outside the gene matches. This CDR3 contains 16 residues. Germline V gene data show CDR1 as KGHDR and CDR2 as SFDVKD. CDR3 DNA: TGTGCCACCAGTGATACAGTGACTAGCTGGACCGGGGAGCTGTTTTTT. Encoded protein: CATSDTVTSWTGELFF.

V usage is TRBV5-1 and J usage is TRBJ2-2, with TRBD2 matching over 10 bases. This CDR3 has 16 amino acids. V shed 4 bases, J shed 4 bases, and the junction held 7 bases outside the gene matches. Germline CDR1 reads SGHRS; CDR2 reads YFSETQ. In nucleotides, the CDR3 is TGCGCCAGCAGCCAAGCTAGCGGGGGATTCACCGGGGAGCTGTTTTTT. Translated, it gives CASSQASGGFTGELFF.

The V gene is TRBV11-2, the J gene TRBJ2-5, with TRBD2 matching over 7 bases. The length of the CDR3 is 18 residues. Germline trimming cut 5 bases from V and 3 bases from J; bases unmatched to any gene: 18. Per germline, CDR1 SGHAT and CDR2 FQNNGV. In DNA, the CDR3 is TGTGCCAGCAGCCCAGACCTCTGGGGCGGGAGTGGGAAAGAGACCCAGTACTTC. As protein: CASSPDLWGGSGKETQYF.

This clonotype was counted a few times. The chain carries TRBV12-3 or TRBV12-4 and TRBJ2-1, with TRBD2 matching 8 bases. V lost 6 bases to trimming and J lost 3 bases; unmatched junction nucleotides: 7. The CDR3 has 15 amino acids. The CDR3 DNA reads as TGTGCCAGCAGGGATACTAGCGGACTCTACAATGAGCAGTTCTTC. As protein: CASRDTSGLYNEQFF.

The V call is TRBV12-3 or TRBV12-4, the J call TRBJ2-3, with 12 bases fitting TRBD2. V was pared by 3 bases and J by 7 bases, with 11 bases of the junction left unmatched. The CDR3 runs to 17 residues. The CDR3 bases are TGTGCCAGCAGTTTGGAGGTGGCTAGCGGGGGGGCAAATACGCAGTATTTT. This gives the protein CASSLEVASGGANTQYF.

The CDR3 is CASSREANSPLHF. The CDR3 DNA follows: TGCGCCAGCAGCCGAGAGGCTAATTCACCCCTCCACTTT. The J gene is TRBJ1-6, the V gene TRBV4-1, with no clear D. The CDR3 covers 13 residues. Germline CDR1 reads MGHRA; CDR2 reads YSYEKL. V was shortened by 4 bases and J by 6 bases, with 7 bases between the two germline ends.

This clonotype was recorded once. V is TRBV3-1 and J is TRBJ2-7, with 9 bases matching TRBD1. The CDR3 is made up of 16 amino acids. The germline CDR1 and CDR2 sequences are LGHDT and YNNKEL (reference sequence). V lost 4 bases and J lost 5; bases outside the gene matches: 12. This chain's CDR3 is CASSRPTGTGRHEQYF. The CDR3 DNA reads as TGTGCCAGCAGCCGCCCGACCGGGACAGGGAGACACGAGCAGTACTTC.

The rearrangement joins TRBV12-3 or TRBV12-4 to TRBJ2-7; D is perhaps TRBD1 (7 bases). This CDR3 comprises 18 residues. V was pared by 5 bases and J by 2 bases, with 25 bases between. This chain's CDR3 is CASSPGALLRDRTYEQYF. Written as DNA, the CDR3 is TGTGCCAGCAGTCCGGGAGCCCTATTACGGGACAGAACCTACGAGCAGTACTTC.

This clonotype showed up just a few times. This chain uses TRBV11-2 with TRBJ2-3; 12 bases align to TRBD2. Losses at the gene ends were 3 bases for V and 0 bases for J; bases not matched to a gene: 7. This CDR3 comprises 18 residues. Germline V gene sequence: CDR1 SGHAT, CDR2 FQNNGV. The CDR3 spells CASSLPGLAGFSTDTQYF. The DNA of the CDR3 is TGTGCCAGCAGCTTGCCTGGACTAGCGGGATTTAGCACAGATACGCAGTATTTT.

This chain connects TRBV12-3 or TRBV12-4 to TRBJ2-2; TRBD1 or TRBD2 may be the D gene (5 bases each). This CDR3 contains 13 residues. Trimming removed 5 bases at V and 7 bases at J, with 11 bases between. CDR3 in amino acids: CASSQRGDGELFF. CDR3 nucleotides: TGTGCCAGCAGTCAGCGAGGGGACGGGGAGCTGTTTTTT.

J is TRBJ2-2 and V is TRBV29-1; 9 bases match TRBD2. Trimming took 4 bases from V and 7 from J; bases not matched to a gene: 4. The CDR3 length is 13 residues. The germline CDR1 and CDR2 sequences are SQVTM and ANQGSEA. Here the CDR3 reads CSVGGRARGELFF. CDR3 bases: TGCAGCGTTGGCGGGAGGGCGCGCGGGGAGCTGTTTTTT.

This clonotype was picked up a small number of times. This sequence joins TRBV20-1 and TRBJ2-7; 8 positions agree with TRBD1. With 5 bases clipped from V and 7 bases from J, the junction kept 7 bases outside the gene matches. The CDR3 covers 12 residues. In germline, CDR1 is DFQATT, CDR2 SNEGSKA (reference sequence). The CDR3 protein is CSAGQGAGEQYF. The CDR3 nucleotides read TGCAGTGCTGGTCAGGGGGCCGGGGAGCAGTACTTC.

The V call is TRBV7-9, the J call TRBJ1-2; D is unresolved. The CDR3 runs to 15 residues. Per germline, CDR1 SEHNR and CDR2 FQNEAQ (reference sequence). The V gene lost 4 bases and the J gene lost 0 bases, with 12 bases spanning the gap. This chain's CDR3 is CASSSMLGANYGYTF. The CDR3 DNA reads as TGTGCCAGCAGCTCCATGCTTGGGGCTAACTATGGCTACACCTTC.

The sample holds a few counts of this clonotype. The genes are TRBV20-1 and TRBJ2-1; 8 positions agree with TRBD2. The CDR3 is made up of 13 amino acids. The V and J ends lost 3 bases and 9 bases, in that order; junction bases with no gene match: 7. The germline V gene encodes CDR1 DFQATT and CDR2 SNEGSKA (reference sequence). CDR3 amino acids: CSASREGTSEQFF. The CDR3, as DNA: TGCAGTGCTAGTAGGGAAGGGACTAGTGAGCAGTTCTTC.

The chain's CDR3 is CASSREARNQPQHF. CDR3 DNA: TGTGCCAGCAGCCGGGAGGCGCGCAATCAGCCCCAGCATTTT. This chain connects TRBV12-3 or TRBV12-4 to TRBJ1-5; D is ambiguous. The CDR3 extends over 14 amino acids. Trimming left V 6 bases short and J 2 bases short, with 11 bases between.

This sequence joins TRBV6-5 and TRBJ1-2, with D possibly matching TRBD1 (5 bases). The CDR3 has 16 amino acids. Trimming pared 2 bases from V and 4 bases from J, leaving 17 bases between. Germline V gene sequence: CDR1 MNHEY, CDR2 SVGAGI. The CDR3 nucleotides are TGTGCCAGCAGTTACGGGGCGGGGGAAACCCCCTATGGCTACACCTTC. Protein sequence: CASSYGAGETPYGYTF.

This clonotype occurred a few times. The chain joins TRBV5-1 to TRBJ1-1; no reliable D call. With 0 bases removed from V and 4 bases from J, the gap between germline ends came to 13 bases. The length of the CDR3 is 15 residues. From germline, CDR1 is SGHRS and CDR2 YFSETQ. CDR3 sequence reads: CASSLGRTPVTEAFF. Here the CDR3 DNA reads TGCGCCAGCAGCTTGGGACGGACTCCAGTCACTGAAGCTTTCTTT.

The CDR3 loop reads CASSPRTGEYEQYF. The CDR3 DNA reads TGTGCCAGCTCACCACGGACAGGGGAATACGAGCAGTACTTC. This chain joins TRBV18 and TRBJ2-7; 9 bases agree with TRBD1. There are 14 residues in the CDR3. Losses at the gene ends were 1 base for V and 4 bases for J; bases not matched to a gene: 2. Germline V CDR1 and CDR2: KGHSH, LQKENI.